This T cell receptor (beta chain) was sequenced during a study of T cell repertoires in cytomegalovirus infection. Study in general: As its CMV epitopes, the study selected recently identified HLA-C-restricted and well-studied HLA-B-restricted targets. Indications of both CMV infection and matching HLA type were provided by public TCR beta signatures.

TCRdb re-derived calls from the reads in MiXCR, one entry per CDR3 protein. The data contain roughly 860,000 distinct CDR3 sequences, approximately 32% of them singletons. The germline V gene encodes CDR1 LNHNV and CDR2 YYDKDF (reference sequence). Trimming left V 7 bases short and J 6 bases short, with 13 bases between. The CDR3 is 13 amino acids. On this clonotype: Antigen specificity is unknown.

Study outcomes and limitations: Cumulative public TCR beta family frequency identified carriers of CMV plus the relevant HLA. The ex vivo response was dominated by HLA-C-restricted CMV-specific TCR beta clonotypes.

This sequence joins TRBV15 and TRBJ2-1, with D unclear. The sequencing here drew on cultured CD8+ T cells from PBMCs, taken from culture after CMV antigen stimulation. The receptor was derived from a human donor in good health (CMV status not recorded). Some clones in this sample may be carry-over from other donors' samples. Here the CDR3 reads CATNRQGSNEQFF. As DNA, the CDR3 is TGTGCCACCAACCGCCAAGGAAGCAATGAGCAGTTCTTC.